The 3 T cell receptor beta chains below come from one sample, sequenced in a study of molecular identifiers for immune sequencing clone quantification. TCRdb analysed the PCR reads with MiXCR anew, one entry per CDR3 protein. The table records hundreds of thousands of distinct CDR3 sequences, 25% of them present only once. Sequenced input: naive CD8+ T cells from blood, with Jurkat cell RNA spiked in. The subset denotes: FACS-sorted CD8+CD4-CCR7+CD45RA+ naive T cells. The receptors come from a human donor in good health. Some libraries in this study had Jurkat cell RNA spiked in.

With respect to this clonotype: This may be a read error: a much more frequent sequence differs by one nucleotide. The chain links TRBV6-5 to TRBJ2-7; 9 bases line up with TRBD1. Germline trimming cut 0 bases from V and 6 bases from J; bases unmatched to any gene: 0. The CDR3 contains 13 residues. In germline, CDR1 is MNHEY, CDR2 SVGAGI. The CDR3 bases are TGTGCCAGCAGTTACTCGGACAGGGGCGAGCAGTACTTC. Encoded protein: CASSYSDRGEQYF.

This clonotype was seen only a few times. This chain joins TRBV5-4 and TRBJ2-7; possibly TRBD1 for D (6 bases). The CDR3 is 15 residues long. V was cut by 3 bases and J by 4 bases, with 17 bases left in between. Germline CDR1 SGHNT, CDR2 YYREEE (reference sequence). CDR3 in DNA: TGTGCCAGCAGCTACCCTACAGGGAATGTTTACGAGCAGTACTTC. Amino acid sequence: CASSYPTGNVYEQYF.

This sequence joins TRBV6-2 or TRBV6-3 and TRBJ2-5, with TRBD1 matching over 8 bases. Germline V lookup: CDR1 MNHEY, CDR2 SVGEGT. The V and J ends lost 5 bases and 4 bases, in that order; junction bases with no gene match: 12. The CDR3 length is 16 residues. This CDR3 reads CASSDKYGQGLETQYF. The CDR3, as DNA: TGTGCCAGCAGTGACAAATATGGACAGGGTCTAGAGACCCAGTACTTC.